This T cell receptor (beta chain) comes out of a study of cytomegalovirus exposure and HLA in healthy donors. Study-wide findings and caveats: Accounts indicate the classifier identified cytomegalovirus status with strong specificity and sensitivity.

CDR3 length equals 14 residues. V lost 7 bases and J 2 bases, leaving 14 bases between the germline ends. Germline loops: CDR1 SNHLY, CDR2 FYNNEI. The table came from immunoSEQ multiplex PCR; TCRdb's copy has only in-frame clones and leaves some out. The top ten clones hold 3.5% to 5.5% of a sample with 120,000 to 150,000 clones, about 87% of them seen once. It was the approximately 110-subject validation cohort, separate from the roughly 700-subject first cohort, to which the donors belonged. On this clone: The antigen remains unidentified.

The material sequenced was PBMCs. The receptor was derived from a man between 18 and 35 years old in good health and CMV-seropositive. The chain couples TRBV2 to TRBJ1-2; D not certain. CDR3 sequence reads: CASKTESRNYGYTF. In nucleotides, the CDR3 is TGTGCCAGCAAAACTGAGTCGAGGAACTATGGCTACACCTTC.